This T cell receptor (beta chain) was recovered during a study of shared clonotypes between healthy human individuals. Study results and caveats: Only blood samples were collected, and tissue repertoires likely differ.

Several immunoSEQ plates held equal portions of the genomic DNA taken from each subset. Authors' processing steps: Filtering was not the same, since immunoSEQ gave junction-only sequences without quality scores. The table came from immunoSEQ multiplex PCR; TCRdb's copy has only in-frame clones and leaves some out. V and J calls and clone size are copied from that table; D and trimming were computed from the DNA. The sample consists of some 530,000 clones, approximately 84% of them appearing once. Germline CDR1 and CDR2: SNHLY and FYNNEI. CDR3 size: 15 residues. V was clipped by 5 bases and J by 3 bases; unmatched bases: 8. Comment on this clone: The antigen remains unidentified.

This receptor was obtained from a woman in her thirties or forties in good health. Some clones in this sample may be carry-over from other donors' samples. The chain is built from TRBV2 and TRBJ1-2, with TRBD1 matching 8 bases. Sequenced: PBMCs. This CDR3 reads CASSPDRAMDYGYTF. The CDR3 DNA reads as TGTGCCAGCAGTCCGGACAGGGCGATGGACTATGGCTACACCTTC.